Described below is a single TCR beta chain sequence and its context. The antigen remains undetermined. CDR1 is DFQATT and CDR2 is SNEGSKA in the germline V gene (reference sequence). Trimming removed 6 bases at V and 7 bases at J, with 12 bases between. CDR3 length: 11 residues. This sample is drawn from a study of regulatory T cells in long-lasting Graves disease. Study-wide points: The sample size was small, and this may have reduced accuracy.

Building the TCR beta libraries relied on iRepertoire HTBI primers, and CDR3 regions underwent Arm-PCR. TCRdb itself ran the multiplex PCR reads through MiXCR, one entry per CDR3 protein. The sample shows 400,000 to 450,000 distinct CDR3 sequences, about 15% of them seen only once. Described time point: newly diagnosed GD, antithyroid drugs for less than 3 months. RNA from PBMCs was the source of the TCR library. These data also formed part of another study, on T cells in Graves' hyperthyroidism and ophthalmopathy. That publication notes: TCR CDR3 underwent first-round RT-PCR with the HTBI primer set. In the blood, most expanded thyroid clonotypes above 0.001 appeared as well.

The input for sequencing was peripheral blood mononuclear cells (PBMCs), taken at new diagnosis, from a patient treated with antithyroid drugs. The TCR was taken from a woman in her twenties or thirties with Graves disease. The chain carries TRBV20-1 and TRBJ1-2, with D uncertain. The DNA of the CDR3 is TGCAGTGCCCGAATTGGGGTTGGCTACACCTTC. Its translation is CSARIGVGYTF.